The entry below gives a single T cell receptor (beta chain) sequence along with its context. Its antigen is unidentified. Second-dose intervals near 4 or 12 weeks were combined. This sample was included in a study of T cell responses to AZD1222 COVID-19 vaccine. Sequencing was performed with immunoSEQ multiplex PCR; in TCRdb, only in-frame clones are kept and a portion is missing. The data hold 120,000 or so clones, with 70% to 85% observed a single time. With 6 bases removed from V and 7 bases from J, the gap between germline ends came to 4 bases. Germline V lookup: CDR1 SGHTA, CDR2 FQGNSA. This CDR3 has 11 amino acids. Study outcomes and limitations: Unmutated variant regions are reportedly the target of nearly half of TCRs that are spike-specific. Scientists sampled the repertoires only once the peak T cell response had passed. Donors in the cohort were predominantly white British and more often female, and clonal diversity was possibly underestimated.

This chain connects TRBV7-2 to TRBJ1-6; no reliable D call. This clonotype was sampled from an adult who received the AZD1222 COVID-19 vaccine. Specimen: peripheral blood, collected 28 days after the second AZD1222 dose. As DNA, the CDR3 is TGTGCCAGCAGGCAAAATTCACCCCTCCACTTT. Translating it yields CASRQNSPLHF.